A single sample is the source of the 19 T cell receptor beta chains below, sequenced in a study of graft-versus-host responses after intestinal transplantation. Graft samples were processed, releasing intraepithelial and lamina propria lymphocytes. Profiled with immunoSEQ multiplex PCR; TCRdb holds only in-frame clones, not every one. The sample lists approximately 63,000 clones, approximately 88% occurring once. This specimen was ileum tissue, taken around 350 days after transplant. These TCRs come from a human patient who received an intestinal transplant, so some T cells may come from the graft donor.

This chain joins TRBV6-5 and TRBJ2-5; D might be TRBD2 (5 bases). V lost 2 bases and J lost 3, with 7 bases in between. This CDR3 comprises 13 residues. Germline V gene sequence: CDR1 MNHEY, CDR2 SVGAGI. CDR3 sequence reads: CASSYLGEETQYF. The CDR3, as DNA: TGTGCCAGCAGTTACCTCGGGGAAGAGACCCAGTACTTC.

This chain uses TRBV5-1 with TRBJ2-6; 8 bases are shared with TRBD1. CDR1 and CDR2 from the germline V gene are SGHRS and YFSETQ. The V segment lost 5 bases and the J segment 1 base; nucleotides outside the gene matches: 5. The length of the CDR3 is 16 residues. The CDR3 nucleotides are TGCGCCAGCAGTATGACAGGGGCTTCTGGGGCCAACGTCCTGACTTTC. Protein sequence: CASSMTGASGANVLTF.

The chain is built from TRBV29-1 and TRBJ1-2, with 7 bases fitting TRBD1. Germline V gives CDR1 SQVTM, CDR2 ANQGSEA. The CDR3 spans 14 residues. The J segment lost 7 bases and the V segment lost 7 bases, leaving 15 bases of the junction unmatched. The CDR3 region is CSGGGTTGSSGYTF. CDR3 DNA sequence: TGCAGCGGAGGGGGTACGACAGGGAGCTCTGGCTACACCTTC.

This chain joins TRBV6-5 and TRBJ1-4; possibly TRBD1 for D (6 bases). The CDR3 length is 14 residues. V was cut by 5 bases and J by 7 bases, with 14 bases left in between. Per germline, CDR1 MNHEY and CDR2 SVGAGI. The CDR3: CASSTGTIGEKLFF. The CDR3 DNA reads as TGTGCCAGCAGTACAGGGACGATTGGTGAAAAACTGTTTTTT.

This chain connects TRBV28 to TRBJ1-1; the D is unclear. CDR3 length: 13 amino acids. The germline V gene has CDR1 MDHEN and CDR2 SYDVKM. V shed 5 bases and J shed 2 bases, with 9 bases lying between them. CDR3 protein: CASSVGPNTEAFF. The CDR3 bases are TGTGCCAGCAGTGTTGGGCCCAACACTGAAGCTTTCTTT.

This chain uses TRBV6-1 with TRBJ1-2; D is possibly TRBD1 (5 bases). There are 14 residues in the CDR3. From germline, CDR1 is MNHNS and CDR2 SASEGT. V dropped 1 base and J dropped 7 bases, with 13 bases sitting between them. CDR3 DNA sequence: TGTGCCAGCAGTGAAGTTCCGGCGGGACGTGGCTACACCTTC. It encodes CASSEVPAGRGYTF.

The rearrangement uses TRBV11-2 and TRBJ2-1, with 11 bases that match TRBD2. CDR1 SGHAT and CDR2 FQNNGV come from the germline V gene. The CDR3 sequence is 17 residues long. The V segment lost 5 bases and the J segment 2 bases; nucleotides outside the gene matches: 8. This CDR3 is CASSPGTSGPTYNEQFF. For the CDR3, the DNA is TGTGCCAGCAGCCCAGGGACTAGCGGACCTACCTACAATGAGCAGTTCTTC.

This chain links TRBV5-1 with TRBJ1-6; D gene ambiguous. The CDR3 is 13 residues long. The V and J ends lost 0 bases and 12 bases respectively, with 10 bases between them. Germline V gene data show CDR1 as SGHRS and CDR2 as YFSETQ. The CDR3 is CASSLAEGGPLHF. The CDR3 DNA reads as TGCGCCAGCAGCTTGGCCGAGGGCGGACCCCTCCACTTT.

The chain employs TRBV5-6 and TRBJ2-1; D uncertain. Between the trimmed V and J ends, which lost 7 bases and 6 bases, there was a span of 23 bases. Per germline, CDR1 SGHDT and CDR2 YYEEEE. The length of the CDR3 is 16 residues. The CDR3 nucleotides read TGTGCCAGCGGAACACCTTTCGGACGTGACGGCAATGAGCAGTTCTTC. This sequence encodes CASGTPFGRDGNEQFF.

This chain uses TRBV1 with TRBJ2-7; the table calls TRBD2, which could not be checked here. TRBV1 is deemed a pseudogene. This CDR3 has 15 amino acids. In nucleotides, the CDR3 is TGCACCAGCAGCCAACGTGGGGAGGTCTCCTACGAGCAGTACTTC. Translated, it gives CTSSQRGEVSYEQYF.

The chain joins TRBV9 to TRBJ1-1; D possibly corresponds to TRBD1 (6 bases). Per germline, CDR1 SGDLS and CDR2 YYNGEE. V was trimmed by 4 bases and J by 8 bases, leaving 9 bases between them. This CDR3 is built from 11 residues. CDR3 sequence: CASSRGAEAFF. CDR3 coding DNA: TGTGCCAGCAGCAGGGGGGCAGAAGCTTTCTTT.

J is TRBJ2-7 and V is TRBV6-6; possible D gene TRBD1, 5 bases. The CDR3 extends over 12 amino acids. Trimming cost V 9 bases and J 0 bases, with 9 bases left between them. Germline values: CDR1 MNHNY, CDR2 SVGAGI (reference sequence). In DNA, the CDR3 is TGTGCCAGTAGGGGTTCCTCCTACGAGCAGTACTTC. This translates into CASRGSSYEQYF.

As to this clone: One end of the junction fails to match germline, which may point to a read error. CDR3 amino acids: CASSFSTDAQYF. CDR3 DNA: TGTGCCAGCAGTTTTAGCACAGATGCGCAGTATTTT. The gene calls are TRBV27 and TRBJ2-3, with D hard to call. From germline, CDR1 is MNHEY and CDR2 SMNVEV (reference sequence). This CDR3 has 12 amino acids.

V gene TRBV9 combines with J gene TRBJ1-2, with TRBD1 identical over 9 bases. Germline V CDR1 and CDR2: SGDLS, YYNGEE. CDR3 size: 15 residues. After removal of 3 bases from V and 4 bases from J, the junction contained 7 bases not matched to a gene. CDR3 sequence (DNA): TGTGCCAGCAGCGGAACAGGGGGCCCCTCCTATGGCTACACCTTC. This gives the protein CASSGTGGPSYGYTF.

The rearrangement uses TRBV5-1 and TRBJ2-7, with D possibly matching TRBD2 (5 bases). CDR3 size: 16 residues. Between the trimmed V and J ends, which lost 6 bases and 0 bases, there was a span of 19 bases. From germline, CDR1 is SGHRS and CDR2 YFSETQ. CDR3 coding DNA: TGCGCCAGCAAGATTTCGGCGGGCCCGAACTCCTACGAGCAGTACTTC. It translates to CASKISAGPNSYEQYF.

The gene calls are TRBV27 and TRBJ2-2; D remains ambiguous. The V gene lost 3 bases and the J gene lost 5 bases, with 10 bases spanning the gap. Germline CDR1 reads MNHEY; CDR2 reads SMNVEV (reference sequence). CDR3 length: 14 amino acids. This chain's CDR3 is CASSLTTPTGELFF. CDR3 in DNA: TGTGCCAGCAGTTTGACGACTCCGACCGGGGAGCTGTTTTTT.

This chain uses TRBV7-9 with TRBJ1-4; tentatively, D is TRBD1 (5 bases). Trimming pared 6 bases from V and 3 bases from J, leaving 17 bases between. The CDR3 has 16 amino acids. Germline V gene data show CDR1 as SEHNR and CDR2 as FQNEAQ (reference sequence). CDR3: CASSSILGVANEKLFF. DNA for the CDR3: TGTGCCAGCAGTTCAATCTTGGGGGTGGCTAATGAAAAACTGTTTTTT.

The gene calls are TRBV9 and TRBJ1-1; no firm D call. The germline V gene encodes CDR1 SGDLS and CDR2 YYNGEE. Trimming took off 7 bases at V and 2 bases at J, with 15 bases between the two ends. This CDR3 contains 14 residues. The CDR3 DNA reads as TGTGCCAGCGGGTCAGACGGTCAAAACACTGAAGCTTTCTTT. Protein product: CASGSDGQNTEAFF.

The chain recombines TRBV2 with TRBJ1-3; no clear D gene. The CDR3 is 16 amino acids. Germline V CDR1 and CDR2: SNHLY, FYNNEI. Between the trimmed V and J ends, which lost 5 bases and 0 bases, there was a span of 14 bases. CDR3 in amino acids: CASSTLSRHSGNTIYF. CDR3 DNA sequence: TGTGCCAGCAGTACCCTCTCCCGGCACTCTGGAAACACCATATATTTT.